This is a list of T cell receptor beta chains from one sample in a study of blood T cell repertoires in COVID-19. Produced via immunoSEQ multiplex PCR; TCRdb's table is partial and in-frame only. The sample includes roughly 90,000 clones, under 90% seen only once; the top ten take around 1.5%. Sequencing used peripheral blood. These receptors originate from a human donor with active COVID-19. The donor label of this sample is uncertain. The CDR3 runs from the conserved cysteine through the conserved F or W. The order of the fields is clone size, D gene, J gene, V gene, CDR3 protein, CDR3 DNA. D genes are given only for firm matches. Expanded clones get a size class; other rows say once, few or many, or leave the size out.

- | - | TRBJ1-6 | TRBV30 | CAWTRSGILYNSPLHF | TGTGCCTGGACTCGATCGGGTATCCTCTATAATTCACCCCTCCACTTT
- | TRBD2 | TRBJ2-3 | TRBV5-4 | CASSLASVRGGLDTQYF | TGTGCCAGCAGCTTGGCCTCGGTGCGGGGGGGCCTAGATACGCAGTATTTT
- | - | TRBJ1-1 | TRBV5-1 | CASSIQGSTEAFF | TGCGCCAGCAGCATACAGGGAAGTACTGAAGCTTTCTTT
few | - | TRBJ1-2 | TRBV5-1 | CASSLEARGLANYGYTF | TGCGCCAGCAGCTTGGAGGCCAGGGGATTGGCTAACTATGGCTACACCTTC
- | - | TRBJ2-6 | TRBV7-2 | CASSQLPAGGANVLTF | TGTGCCAGCAGCCAACTCCCAGCGGGCGGGGCCAACGTCCTGACTTTC
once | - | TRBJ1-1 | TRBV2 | CASSPTLNTEAFF | TGTGCCAGCAGTCCAACACTGAACACTGAAGCTTTCTTT
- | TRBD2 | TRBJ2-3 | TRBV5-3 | CARSPVAGSTDTQYF | TGTGCCAGAAGCCCCGTAGCGGGGAGCACAGATACGCAGTATTTT
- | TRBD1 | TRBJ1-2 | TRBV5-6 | CASSFSPGTGSNYGYTF | TGTGCCAGCAGCTTCTCCCCCGGGACAGGGTCTAACTATGGCTACACCTTC
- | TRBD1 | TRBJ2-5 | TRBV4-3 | CASSSGQGLETQYF | TGCGCCAGCAGCTCGGGACAGGGATTGGAGACCCAGTACTTC
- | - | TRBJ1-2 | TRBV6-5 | CASRLQGVASGYTF | TGTGCCAGCAGGTTACAGGGAGTTGCAAGCGGCTACACCTTC
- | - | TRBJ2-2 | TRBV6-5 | CASSYEGVGTGELFF | TGTGCCAGCAGTTACGAAGGGGTCGGCACCGGGGAGCTGTTTTTT
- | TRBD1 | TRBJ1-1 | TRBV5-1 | CASSTGQGKNTEAFF | TGCGCCAGCAGCACGGGACAGGGGAAGAACACTGAAGCTTTCTTT
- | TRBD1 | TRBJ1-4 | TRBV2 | CASTLNSGQAEKLFF | TGTGCCAGCACCCTCAACTCGGGACAGGCTGAAAAACTGTTTTTT
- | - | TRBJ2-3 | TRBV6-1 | CASSDGAAGGPSTDTQYF | TGTGCCAGCAGTGACGGAGCGGCCGGCGGGCCTAGCACAGATACGCAGTATTTT
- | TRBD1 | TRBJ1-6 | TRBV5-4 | CAMSRGNYNSPLHF | TGTGCCATGAGCAGGGGGAACTATAATTCACCCCTCCACTTT
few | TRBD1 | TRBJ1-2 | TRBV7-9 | CASSKGGTGGFGYGYTF | TGTGCCAGCAGCAAAGGAGGGACAGGGGGCTTCGGCTATGGCTACACCTTC
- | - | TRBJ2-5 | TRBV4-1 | CASSQVHQDQETQYF | TGCGCCAGCAGCCAAGTACACCAGGATCAAGAGACCCAATACTTC
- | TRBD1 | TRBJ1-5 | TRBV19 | CASSITGGWGQPQHF | TGTGCCAGTAGTATAACAGGGGGCTGGGGACAGCCCCAGCATTTT
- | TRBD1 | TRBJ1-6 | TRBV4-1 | CASSQGSPGGIRSPLHF | TGCGCCAGCAGCCAAGGTTCGCCAGGGGGTATCCGGTCACCCCTCCACTTT
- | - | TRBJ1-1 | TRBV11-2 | CASSLDPRQRTEAFF | TGTGCCAGCAGCTTAGATCCTCGGCAGCGAACTGAAGCTTTCTTT
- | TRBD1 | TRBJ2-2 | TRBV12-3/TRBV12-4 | CASIDRGTGELFF | TGTGCCAGCATCGACAGGGGAACCGGGGAGCTGTTTTTT
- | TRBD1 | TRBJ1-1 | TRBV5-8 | CASSLSRDRGFKRWTEAFF | TGTGCCAGCAGCTTGTCTCGGGACAGGGGCTTTAAGAGGTGGACTGAAGCTTTCTTT
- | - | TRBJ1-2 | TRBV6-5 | CASTKGETGGYTF | TGTGCCAGCACTAAGGGGGAAACGGGGGGCTACACCTTC
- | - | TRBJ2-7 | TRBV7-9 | CASSSSRGLGYEQYF | TGTGCCAGCAGCTCCTCCAGGGGATTAGGCTACGAGCAGTACTTC
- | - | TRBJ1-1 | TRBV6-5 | CASRVGLENTEAFF | TGTGCCAGCAGGGTTGGGCTGGAGAACACTGAAGCTTTCTTT
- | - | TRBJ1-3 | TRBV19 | CASSPRTSPLVSGNTIYF | TGTGCCAGTAGTCCCCGGACATCGCCTCTAGTCTCTGGAAACACCATATATTTT
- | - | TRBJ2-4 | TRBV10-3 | CAIKRTEADIQYF | TGTGCCATCAAGCGGACAGAAGCGGACATTCAGTACTTC
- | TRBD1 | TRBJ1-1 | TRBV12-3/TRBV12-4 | CASSITGEGEAFF | TGTGCCAGCAGTATTACAGGGGAAGGTGAAGCTTTCTTT
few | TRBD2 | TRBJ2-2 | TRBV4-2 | CASSQDWLADVLVGTGELFF | TGTGCCAGCAGCCAAGATTGGCTAGCGGACGTTCTGGTGGGCACCGGGGAGCTGTTTTTT
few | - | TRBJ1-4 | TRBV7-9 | CASSGLVGTDVATNEKLFF | TGTGCCAGCAGCGGACTAGTGGGGACGGACGTTGCAACTAATGAAAAACTGTTTTTT
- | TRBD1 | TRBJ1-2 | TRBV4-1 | CASSQERTGEYGYTF | TGCGCCAGCAGCCAGGAGAGGACAGGGGAATATGGCTACACCTTC
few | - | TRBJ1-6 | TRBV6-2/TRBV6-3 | CASSNNRDYNSPLHF | TGTGCCAGCAGCAACAACCGGGACTATAATTCACCCCTCCACTTT
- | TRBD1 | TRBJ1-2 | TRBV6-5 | CASTRGQGGDGYTF | TGTGCCAGCACCAGGGGGCAGGGTGGCGATGGCTACACCTTC
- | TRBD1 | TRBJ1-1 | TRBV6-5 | CASSRGTGSTEAFF | TGTGCCAGCAGTCGTGGGACAGGGAGTACTGAAGCTTTCTTT
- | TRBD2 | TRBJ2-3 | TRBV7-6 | CASSLSGGLDTQYF | TGTGCCAGCAGCTTATCGGGGGGGTTGGATACGCAGTATTTT
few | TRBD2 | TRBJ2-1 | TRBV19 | CASSLGGLAGASYNEQFF | TGTGCCAGTAGTCTCGGAGGACTAGCGGGGGCCTCCTACAATGAGCAGTTCTTC
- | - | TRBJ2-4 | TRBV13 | CASSLLGDNIQYF | TGTGCCAGCAGCCTTTTAGGAGACAACATTCAGTACTTC
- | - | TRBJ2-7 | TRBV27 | CASKRREGPYEQYF | TGTGCCAGCAAGCGCAGGGAAGGTCCCTACGAGCAGTACTTC
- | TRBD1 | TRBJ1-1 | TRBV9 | CASSSRQGMNTEAFF | TGTGCCAGCAGCTCCCGACAGGGGATGAACACTGAAGCTTTCTTT